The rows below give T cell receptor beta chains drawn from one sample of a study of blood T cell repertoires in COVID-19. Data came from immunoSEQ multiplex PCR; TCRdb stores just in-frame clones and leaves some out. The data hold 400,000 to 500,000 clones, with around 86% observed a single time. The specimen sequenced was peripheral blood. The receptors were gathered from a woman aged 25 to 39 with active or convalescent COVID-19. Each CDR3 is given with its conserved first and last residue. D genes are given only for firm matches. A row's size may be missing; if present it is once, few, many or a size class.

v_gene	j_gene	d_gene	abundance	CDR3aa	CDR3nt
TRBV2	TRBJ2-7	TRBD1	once	CASSRGQSSSYEQYF	TGTGCCAGCAGCAGGGGGCAGTCGAGCTCCTACGAGCAGTACTTC
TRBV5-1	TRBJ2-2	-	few	CASSLAGGTNTGELFF	TGCGCCAGCAGCTTGGCAGGCGGGACGAACACCGGGGAGCTGTTTTTT
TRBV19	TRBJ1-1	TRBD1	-	CASASLTGTVNTEAFF	TGTGCCAGCGCTTCCCTAACTGGGACAGTGAACACTGAAGCTTTCTTT
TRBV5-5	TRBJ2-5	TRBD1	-	CASSPGTGGETQYF	TGTGCCAGCAGCCCAGGGACAGGGGGAGAGACCCAGTACTTC
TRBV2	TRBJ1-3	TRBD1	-	CASSDPGQLGNTIYF	TGTGCCAGCAGTGATCCGGGACAGCTCGGAAACACCATATATTTT
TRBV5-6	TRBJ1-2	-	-	CASSALMRPGDGYTF	TGTGCCAGCAGCGCCTTGATGCGTCCAGGGGATGGCTACACCTTC
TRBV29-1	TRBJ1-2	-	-	CSVEQGYYGYTF	TGCAGCGTTGAGCAGGGTTACTATGGCTACACCTTC
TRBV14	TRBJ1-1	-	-	CASSPSLESTEAFF	TGTGCCAGCAGCCCCTCTCTCGAGAGCACTGAAGCTTTCTTT
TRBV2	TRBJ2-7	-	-	CASTPAQGAYEQYF	TGTGCCAGCACCCCAGCCCAAGGGGCCTACGAGCAGTACTTC
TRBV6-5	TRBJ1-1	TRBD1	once	CASRPTGTGNTEAFF	TGTGCCAGCAGACCTACTGGGACAGGGAACACTGAAGCTTTCTTT
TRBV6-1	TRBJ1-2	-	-	CASSEDPESYGYTF	TGTGCCAGCAGTGAAGATCCGGAGAGCTATGGCTACACCTTC
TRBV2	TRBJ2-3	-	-	CASISRGWGTDTQYF	TGTGCCAGCATCTCGCGGGGCTGGGGCACAGATACGCAGTATTTT
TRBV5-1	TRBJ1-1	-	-	CASSLDSGSVTEAFF	TGCGCCAGCAGCTTGGATTCGGGTTCTGTCACTGAAGCTTTCTTT
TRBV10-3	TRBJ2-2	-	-	CAIRSEANTGELFF	TGTGCCATCAGATCCGAAGCTAACACCGGGGAGCTGTTTTTT
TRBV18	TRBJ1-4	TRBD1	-	CASSTTGYDEKLFF	TGTGCCAGCTCAACGACAGGGTACGATGAAAAACTGTTTTTT
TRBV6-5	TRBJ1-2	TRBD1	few	CASSWDRGTYGYTF	TGTGCCAGCAGCTGGGACAGGGGTACCTATGGCTACACCTTC
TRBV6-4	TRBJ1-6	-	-	CATGAYNSPLHF	TGTGCCACAGGGGCTTATAATTCACCCCTCCACTTT
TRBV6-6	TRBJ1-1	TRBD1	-	CASSRTGYFVYSTEAFF	TGTGCCAGCAGTCGGACAGGCTACTTCGTGTATAGCACTGAAGCTTTCTTT
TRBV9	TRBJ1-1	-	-	CASSVGQGLNTEAFF	TGTGCCAGCAGCGTAGGGCAGGGCCTGAACACTGAAGCTTTCTTT
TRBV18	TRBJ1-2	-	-	CASSNGENYGYTF	TGTGCCAGCTCAAACGGAGAAAACTATGGCTACACCTTC
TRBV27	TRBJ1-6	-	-	CASSLVQVNSPLHF	TGTGCCAGCAGTTTAGTCCAGGTTAATTCACCCCTCCACTTT
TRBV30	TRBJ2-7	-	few	CAWSGDEQYF	TGTGCCTGGAGTGGAGACGAGCAGTACTTC
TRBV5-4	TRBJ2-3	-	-	CAVRRGEQDTQYF	TGTGCCGTCAGACGTGGGGAGCAAGATACGCAGTATTTT
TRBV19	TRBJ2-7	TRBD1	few	CASRYAGTGTYEQYF	TGTGCCAGCAGATACGCCGGGACAGGGACCTACGAGCAGTACTTC
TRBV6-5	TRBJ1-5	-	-	CASSRGLAQPQHF	TGTGCCAGCAGTCGAGGGTTGGCTCAGCCCCAGCATTTT
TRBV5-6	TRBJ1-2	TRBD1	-	CASSELDRDLYGYTF	TGTGCCAGCAGCGAACTGGACAGGGACCTATATGGCTACACCTTC
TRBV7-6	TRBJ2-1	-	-	CASSSLARGDLNEQFF	TGTGCCAGCAGCTCCTTAGCGAGAGGAGACCTGAATGAGCAGTTCTTC
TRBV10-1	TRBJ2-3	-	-	CASSYSDTQYF	TGCGCCAGCAGTTATTCGGATACGCAGTATTTT
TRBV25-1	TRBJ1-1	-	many	CASSQGGAPLRAFF	TGTGCCAGTAGTCAAGGAGGGGCCCCGCTTCGGGCTTTCTTT
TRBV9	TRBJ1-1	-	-	CASSLMNTEAFF	TGTGCCAGCAGCCTTATGAACACTGAAGCTTTCTTT
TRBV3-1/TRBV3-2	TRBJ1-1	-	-	CASSLIGTEAFF	TGTGCCAGCAGCCTAATCGGCACTGAAGCTTTCTTT
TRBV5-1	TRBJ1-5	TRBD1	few	CASSLGQGTNQPQHF	TGCGCCAGCAGCTTGGGACAGGGGACCAATCAGCCCCAGCATTTT
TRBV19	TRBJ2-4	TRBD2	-	CASSMSIGRGKNIQYF	TGTGCCAGTAGTATGTCGATCGGGAGGGGTAAAAACATTCAGTACTTC
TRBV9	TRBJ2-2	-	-	CASSVGEALMAGELFF	TGTGCCAGCAGCGTAGGAGAGGCATTAATGGCCGGGGAGCTGTTTTTT
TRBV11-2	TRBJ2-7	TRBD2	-	CASSLPERDSISYEQYF	TGTGCCAGCAGCCTACCCGAGCGGGACTCCATCTCCTACGAGCAGTACTTC
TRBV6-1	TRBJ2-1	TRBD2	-	CASSELAGGPYNEQFF	TGTGCCAGCAGTGAATTGGCGGGAGGTCCCTACAATGAGCAGTTCTTC
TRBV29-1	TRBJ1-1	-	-	CSVESGNTEAFF	TGCAGCGTTGAGAGCGGGAACACTGAAGCTTTCTTT
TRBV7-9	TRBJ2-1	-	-	CASSPPSSYNEQFF	TGTGCCAGCAGCCCCCCGTCCTCCTACAATGAGCAGTTCTTC
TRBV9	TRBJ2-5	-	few	CASSVGVQRETQYF	TGTGCCAGCAGCGTAGGGGTTCAGCGAGAGACCCAGTACTTC
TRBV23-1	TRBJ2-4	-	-	CASSLQQGGKNIQYF	TGCGCCAGCAGCCTGCAGCAGGGGGGCAAAAACATTCAGTACTTC
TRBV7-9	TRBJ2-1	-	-	CASSQLPSSYNEQFF	TGTGCCAGCAGCCAGTTACCTAGCTCCTACAATGAGCAGTTCTTC
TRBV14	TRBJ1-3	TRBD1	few	CASSQGQGFHQNTIYF	TGTGCCAGCAGCCAGGGACAGGGTTTTCATCAGAACACCATATATTTT
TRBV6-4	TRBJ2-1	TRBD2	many	CASSDGSGGVNEQFF	TGTGCCAGCAGTGACGGTAGCGGGGGGGTTAATGAGCAGTTCTTC
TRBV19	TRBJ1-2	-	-	CASRPLGQNYGYTF	TGTGCCAGTAGACCACTAGGACAGAACTATGGCTACACCTTC
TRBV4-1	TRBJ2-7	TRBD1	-	CASSQRTGPYEQYF	TGCGCCAGCAGCCAGAGGACAGGACCCTACGAGCAGTACTTC
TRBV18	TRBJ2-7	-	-	CASSPHPFYEQYF	TGTGCCAGCTCACCACATCCCTTCTACGAGCAGTACTTC
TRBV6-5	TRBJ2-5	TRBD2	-	CASGTSGDLQETQYF	TGTGCCAGCGGCACTAGCGGAGATCTACAAGAGACCCAGTACTTC
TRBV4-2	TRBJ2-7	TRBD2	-	CASSQGSAGGPGEQYF	TGTGCCAGCAGCCAAGGTTCGGCGGGAGGGCCGGGGGAGCAGTACTTC
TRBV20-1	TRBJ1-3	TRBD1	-	CSASLTGTSGNTIYF	TGCAGTGCTAGTTTGACAGGGACCTCTGGAAACACCATATATTTT
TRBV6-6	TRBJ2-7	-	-	CASSWSRDISYEQYF	TGTGCCAGCAGTTGGTCCCGGGACATATCCTACGAGCAGTACTTC
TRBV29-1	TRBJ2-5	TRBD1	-	CSVLYPLDRMGETQYF	TGCAGCGTCCTCTATCCCTTGGACAGGATGGGGGAGACCCAGTACTTC
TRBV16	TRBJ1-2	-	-	CASTAGRGYGYTF	TGTGCCAGCACCGCCGGCCGGGGGTATGGCTACACCTTC
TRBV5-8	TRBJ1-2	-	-	CASRRQGDGYTF	TGTGCCAGCAGACGGCAGGGTGATGGCTACACCTTC